The 16 T cell receptor beta chains presented below share a single source sample, sequenced in a study of metastatic and nonmetastatic thyroid tumors. TCRdb called clones again from the PCR reads with MiXCR. The data show 15,000 or so clones, under 30% seen once. Prior to thyroid surgery, none of the patients had received any treatment. What was sequenced was blood. These receptors originate from a male donor with papillary thyroid cancer or a benign thyroid nodule (not recorded which). Some clones in this sample may be carry-over from other donors' samples.

The rearrangement uses TRBV20-1 and TRBJ2-7; 7 bases map to TRBD2. V lost 2 bases and J lost 5; bases outside the gene matches: 9. The CDR3 consists of 14 residues. The germline gives CDR1 DFQATT, CDR2 SNEGSKA (reference sequence). The CDR3 sequence: CSARYGAGKNEQYF. CDR3 bases: TGCAGTGCTAGATATGGAGCGGGAAAGAACGAGCAGTACTTC.

The genes are TRBV12-3 or TRBV12-4 and TRBJ1-4; D is unclear. Between the trimmed V and J ends, which lost 8 bases and 4 bases, there was a span of 17 bases. This CDR3 is built from 15 residues. CDR3 sequence reads: CASSHKGRGNEKLFF. For the CDR3, the DNA is TGTGCCAGCTCCCATAAGGGTCGAGGTAATGAAAAACTGTTTTTT.

This clone was seen repeatedly, ten times or more. The chain joins TRBV7-8 to TRBJ2-7; D gene uncertain. The length of the CDR3 is 12 residues. In germline, CDR1 is SGHVS, CDR2 FQNEAQ. Trimming stripped 2 bases from V and 3 bases from J, with 5 bases between. Here the CDR3 DNA reads TGTGCCAGCAGCTTAAACAGCTACGAGCAGTACTTC. Protein sequence: CASSLNSYEQYF.

This clone was picked up many times. The chain joins TRBV12-3 or TRBV12-4 to TRBJ2-2; TRBD1 is a possible D gene (6 bases). V dropped 6 bases and J dropped 8 bases, with 13 bases sitting between them. This CDR3 region has 13 residues. This chain's CDR3 is CASRAQGSGELFF. The CDR3 region has the DNA TGTGCCAGCAGGGCGCAGGGGTCAGGGGAGCTGTTTTTT.

This clone was counted between two and nine times. The chain links TRBV12-3 or TRBV12-4 to TRBJ1-2; D gene uncertain. Between the trimmed V and J ends, which lost 6 bases and 8 bases, there was a span of 13 bases. CDR3 length: 12 residues. CDR3 sequence: CASRLVGVGYTF. The CDR3 DNA sequence: TGTGCCAGCAGACTAGTTGGCGTAGGCTACACCTTC.

In its sample, this clone ranks as medium-sized (0.01 to 0.1%). The chain joins TRBV20-1 to TRBJ1-2; perhaps TRBD1 as D (5 bases). Germline V lookup: CDR1 DFQATT, CDR2 SNEGSKA (reference sequence). V shed 3 bases and J shed 8 bases, with 16 bases lying between them. CDR3 size: 13 residues. CDR3 loop: CSARLPGLGGYTF. The DNA for the CDR3 is TGCAGTGCTAGGCTCCCGGGGCTAGGAGGCTACACCTTC.

The V and J genes are TRBV28 and TRBJ2-1; D gene unclear. Germline CDR1 MDHEN, CDR2 SYDVKM. CDR3 size: 15 residues. Trimming removed 3 bases from V and 6 bases from J, with 15 bases in between. The CDR3 sequence is CASSLVGGLANEQFF. CDR3 bases: TGTGCCAGCAGTTTGGTGGGTGGGCTGGCCAATGAGCAGTTCTTC.

The DNA of the CDR3 is TGTGCCAGCAGCTTACGTGACAGCCACGAGCAGTACTTC. Its translation: CASSLRDSHEQYF. The chain recombines TRBV7-9 with TRBJ2-7; weak D call: TRBD1 (5 bases). The CDR3 has 13 residues. CDR1 SEHNR and CDR2 FQNEAQ come from the germline V gene (reference sequence). V was clipped by 2 bases and J by 5 bases, with 10 bases between them.

CDR3 in amino acids: CAWRASGRGEQFF. The DNA for the CDR3 is TGTGCCTGGCGCGCTAGCGGGAGAGGGGAGCAGTTCTTC. The V and J genes are TRBV30 and TRBJ2-1, with 10 nucleotides matching TRBD2. The CDR3 extends over 13 amino acids. V dropped 5 bases and J dropped 10; count of bases not matched to a gene: 8. Germline V gives CDR1 GTSNPN, CDR2 SVGIG (reference sequence).

This clone is labeled as medium-sized. This rearrangement joins TRBV4-2 to TRBJ1-1; a weak D match, TRBD1 (5 bases). The CDR3 covers 14 residues. Germline-derived CDR1 and CDR2 are LGHNA and YNFKEQ. Trimming shortened V by 1 base and J by 12 bases, and 18 bases separated the two germline ends. In nucleotides, the CDR3 is TGTGCCAGCAGCCAAGTGAGCGGGGCCGAGGAAACTTTCTTT. Residues: CASSQVSGAEETFF.

Of note for this clone: Germline and junction disagree at one end, which may indicate a read error. J is TRBJ2-5 and V is TRBV6-1; D could derive from TRBD1 or TRBD2 (5 bases each). The CDR3 covers 16 residues. In germline, CDR1 is MNHNS, CDR2 SASEGT. CDR3 nucleotide sequence: TGTGCCAGGAGTGACCCTAGAGGAGAGGGGCAAGAGACCCAGTACTTC. The encoded protein is CARSDPRGEGQETQYF.

By share, this clone ranks as medium-sized. V is TRBV20-1 and J is TRBJ2-7, with a possible D match to TRBD1 (7 bases). The CDR3 contains 16 residues. Germline V gene data show CDR1 as DFQATT and CDR2 as SNEGSKA (reference sequence). The V end was cut by 1 base, the J end by 4 bases, with 20 bases between. The CDR3, as DNA: TGCAGTGCTAGAGGGAGGGACAGCCGTACGGGGTACGAGCAGTACTTC. Amino acids: CSARGRDSRTGYEQYF.

This clone was detected many times. The chain has TRBV4-1 and TRBJ1-3, with 8 nucleotides matching TRBD1. The CDR3 contains 15 residues. Germline CDR1 is MGHRA and CDR2 is YSYEKL. V trimming: 4 bases; J trimming: 4 bases; junction bases outside the gene matches: 6. The CDR3, as DNA: TGCGCCAGCAGCCGCGGACAGGGAGCGGGAAACACCATATATTTT. It is translated as CASSRGQGAGNTIYF.

CDR3 protein: CASSFAAQETQYF. CDR3 bases: TGTGCCAGCAGCTTTGCGGCTCAAGAGACCCAGTACTTC. The J gene is TRBJ2-5, the V gene TRBV11-2; no clear D gene. The CDR3 has 13 amino acids. The V gene's germline CDR1 is SGHAT and CDR2 FQNNGV. V was cut by 3 bases and J by 2 bases, with 7 bases left in between.

This clone was counted ten times or more. J is TRBJ1-2 and V is TRBV7-2; D not resolved. Per germline, CDR1 SGHTA and CDR2 FQGNSA. The CDR3 runs 13 residues. V gave up 7 bases and J gave up 7 bases, with 16 bases separating them. CDR3 amino acids: CASTPLLSGGYTF. The CDR3 nucleotides read TGTGCCAGCACCCCCCTTTTATCGGGTGGCTACACCTTC.

This clone was seen ten or more times. The chain carries TRBV24-1 and TRBJ2-7, with 8 bases matching TRBD1. Unmatched junction bases numbered 7, after V lost 6 bases and J lost 1 base. The germline V gene encodes CDR1 KGHDR and CDR2 SFDVKD. The CDR3 is made up of 15 amino acids. CDR3 in amino acids: CATSKDRDGSYEQYF. CDR3 nucleotide sequence: TGTGCCACCAGTAAGGACAGGGATGGGTCCTACGAGCAGTACTTC.